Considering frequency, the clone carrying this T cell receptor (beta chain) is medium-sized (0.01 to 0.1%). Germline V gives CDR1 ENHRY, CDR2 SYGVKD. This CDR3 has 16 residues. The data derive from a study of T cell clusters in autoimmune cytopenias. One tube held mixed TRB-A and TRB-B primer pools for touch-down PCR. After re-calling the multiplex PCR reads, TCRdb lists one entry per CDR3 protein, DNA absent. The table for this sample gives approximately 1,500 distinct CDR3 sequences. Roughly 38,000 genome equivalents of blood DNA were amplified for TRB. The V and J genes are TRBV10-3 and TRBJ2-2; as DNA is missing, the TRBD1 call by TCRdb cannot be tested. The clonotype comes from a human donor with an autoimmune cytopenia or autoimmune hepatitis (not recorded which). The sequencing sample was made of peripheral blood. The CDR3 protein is CAISGWGAANTGELFF.